The clone carrying this TCR beta chain was detected only a few times. Its matching antigen is unknown. The entry originates in a study of CD8 T cells in ankylosing spondylitis. Study-wide results and limits: For ankylosing spondylitis blood, a TCR beta motif of 7 or 8 highly homologous variants appeared characteristic.

TCRdb re-derived calls from the 5' RACE reads in MiXCR, one entry per CDR3 protein. The sample records roughly 450,000 distinct CDR3 sequences, approximately 26% being singletons. CDR3 length: 13 amino acids. The V and J ends lost 6 bases and 5 bases, in that order; junction bases with no gene match: 6. CDR1 and CDR2 from the germline V gene are SGHNT and YENEEA. The V and J genes are TRBV11-3 and TRBJ1-1; 7 bases are shared with TRBD1. What was sequenced was blood, either unsorted or a sorted T cell fraction (not recorded which). This TCR was sampled from a male donor with ankylosing spondylitis. The CDR3 region is CASRPTGRTEAFF. Here the CDR3 DNA reads TGTGCCAGCAGACCGACAGGGCGGACTGAAGCTTTCTTT.